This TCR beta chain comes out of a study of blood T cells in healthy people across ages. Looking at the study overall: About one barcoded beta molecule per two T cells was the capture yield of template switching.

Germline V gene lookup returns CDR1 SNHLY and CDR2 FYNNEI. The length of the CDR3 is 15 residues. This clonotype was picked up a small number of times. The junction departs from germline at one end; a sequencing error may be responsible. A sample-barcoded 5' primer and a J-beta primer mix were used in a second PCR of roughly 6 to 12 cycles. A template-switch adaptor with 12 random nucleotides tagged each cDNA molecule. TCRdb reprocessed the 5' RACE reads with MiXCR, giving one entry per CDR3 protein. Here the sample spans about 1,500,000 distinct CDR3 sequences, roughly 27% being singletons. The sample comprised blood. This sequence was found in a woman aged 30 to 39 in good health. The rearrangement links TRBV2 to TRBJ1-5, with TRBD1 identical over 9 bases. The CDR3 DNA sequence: TGTGCCAGCAGCTCGGACAGGGGTCGCAATCGGCCCCAGCATTTT. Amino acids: CASSSDRGRNRPQHF.